The 25 T cell receptor beta chains presented below share a single source sample, sequenced in a study of T cells in Graves' hyperthyroidism and ophthalmopathy. Researchers amplified the TCR beta CDR3 regions from RNA transcripts. A first-round RT-PCR of the TCR CDR3 used the HTBI primer set. One entry per CDR3 protein, called by TCRdb with MiXCR from the multiplex PCR reads. The sample consists of a few hundred thousand distinct CDR3 sequences, less than 20% of them appearing once. The sequencing input was blood. Every receptor here comes from a young man with Graves' ophthalmopathy.

Note on this clonotype: A much larger clone lies a single base off, so this may be a read error. The chain combines TRBV11-2 with TRBJ2-5, with a tentative D call TRBD2 (6 bases). The ends were cut back, 5 bases at V and 0 bases at J, with 22 bases in the middle. The CDR3 runs to 18 residues. Germline V gene sequence: CDR1 SGHAT, CDR2 FQNNGV. The CDR3 region is CASSPPGGTGGNQETQYF. The CDR3 DNA reads TGTGCCAGCAGCCCTCCTGGCGGTACCGGGGGAAACCAAGAGACCCAGTACTTC.

This clonotype was counted between two and nine times. This sequence joins TRBV19 and TRBJ1-1; no reliable D call. Trimming stripped 8 bases from V and 0 bases from J, with 13 bases between. CDR3 length: 14 amino acids. Germline assignment: CDR1 LNHDA and CDR2 SQIVND (reference sequence). The CDR3: CASHRTGMNTEAFF. CDR3 nucleotides: TGTGCCAGTCATCGGACCGGGATGAACACTGAAGCTTTCTTT.

In this sample, this clonotype turned up many times. The chain uses TRBV12-3 or TRBV12-4 and TRBJ1-2; D ambiguous. Trimming took off 3 bases at V and 0 bases at J, with 26 bases between the two ends. The CDR3 length is 20 residues. The CDR3 nucleotides are TGTGCCAGCAGTTTTCCCCCACCACGGGTGGAGGAATTCGCTAACTATGGCTACACCTTC. Its translation is CASSFPPPRVEEFANYGYTF.

This clonotype was recorded at least ten times. J is TRBJ1-1 and V is TRBV10-3; the match to TRBD1 covers 8 bases. CDR1 and CDR2 from the germline V gene are ENHRY and SYGVKD. This CDR3 comprises 14 residues. V trimming: 6 bases; J trimming: 4 bases; junction bases outside the gene matches: 7. Here the CDR3 DNA reads TGTGCCATCAGCGGACAGGGACCAGGCACTGAAGCTTTCTTT. It codes for CAISGQGPGTEAFF.

The CDR3 DNA reads as TGCGCCAGCAGCTTAAGTGGGGACGGGGCCAACGTCCTGACTTTC. Protein product: CASSLSGDGANVLTF. V is TRBV5-1 and J is TRBJ2-6; D tentatively fits TRBD1 or TRBD2 (5 bases each). This CDR3 has 15 amino acids. Between the trimmed V and J ends, which lost 2 bases and 4 bases, there was a span of 10 bases. Per the germline V gene, CDR1 is SGHRS and CDR2 is YFSETQ. The full variable domain, with the rest looked up from reference TRBV5-1 and TRBJ2-6, is KAGVTQTPRYLIKTRGQQVTLSCSPISGHRSVSWYQQTPGQGLQFLFEYFSETQRNKGNFPGRFSGRQFSNSRSEMNVSTLELGDSALYLCASSLSGDGANVLTFGAGSRLTVL.

This clonotype was seen only a few times. The genes are TRBV20-1 and TRBJ2-2; D is unclear. Germline V gene lookup returns CDR1 DFQATT and CDR2 SNEGSKA (reference sequence). The CDR3 runs 12 residues. The V gene lost 4 bases and the J gene lost 3 bases, with 6 bases spanning the gap. The CDR3 nucleotides read TGCAGTGCTATCGTCGACACCGGGGAGCTGTTTTTT. This codes for CSAIVDTGELFF.

This clonotype came up many times. The chain links TRBV7-6 to TRBJ1-1; TRBD1 matches 7 bases. V shed 4 bases and J 6 bases; nucleotides not matched to a gene: 11. Germline V lookup: CDR1 SGHVS, CDR2 FNYEAQ. This CDR3 is built from 15 residues. This CDR3 is CASSSNQGVGAEAFF. The CDR3 region has the DNA TGTGCCAGCAGCTCAAATCAGGGGGTTGGGGCTGAAGCTTTCTTT.

This sequence joins TRBV19 and TRBJ1-1; 10 bases are a match to TRBD1. The V gene's germline CDR1 is LNHDA and CDR2 SQIVND (reference sequence). V shed 4 bases, J shed 5 bases, and the junction held 10 bases outside the gene matches. This CDR3 contains 16 residues. CDR3 in DNA: TGTGCCAGTAGTACTCGGGACAGGGGTTCGGGAACTGAAGCTTTCTTT. As protein: CASSTRDRGSGTEAFF.

The genes are TRBV9 and TRBJ1-2, with a weak D call TRBD1 (5 bases). V was clipped by 4 bases and J by 8 bases, with 21 bases between them. The CDR3 is 15 residues long. The germline CDR1 and CDR2 sequences are SGDLS and YYNGEE. CDR3 coding DNA: TGTGCCAGCAGCCCCCTGCAGGGTGCCGGTCAGGGCTACACCTTC. As protein: CASSPLQGAGQGYTF. Full variable domain (missing parts from reference TRBV9 and TRBJ1-2): DSGVTQTPKHLITATGQRVTLRCSPRSGDLSVYWYQQSLDQGLQFLIQYYNGEERAKGNILERFSAQQFPDLHSELNLSSLELGDSALYFCASSPLQGAGQGYTFGSGTRLTVV.

The J gene is TRBJ2-2, the V gene TRBV7-3, with 7 bases lining up with TRBD1. Trimming took 5 bases from V and 4 from J; bases not matched to a gene: 7. CDR3 length equals 15 residues. Germline V lookup: CDR1 SGHTA, CDR2 FQGTGA. The CDR3 DNA reads TGTGCCAGCAGCCCCGACAGGGTAGGCACCGGGGAGCTGTTTTTT. Its translation is CASSPDRVGTGELFF.

This clonotype was observed many times. J is TRBJ2-7 and V is TRBV20-1, with TRBD1 as a possible D gene (5 bases). From germline, CDR1 is DFQATT and CDR2 SNEGSKA (reference sequence). The CDR3 covers 14 residues. Trimming removed 0 bases from V and 6 bases from J, with 15 bases in between. In nucleotides, the CDR3 is TGCAGTGCTAGAGATCTAAGCAGGGTTGGCGAGCAGTACTTC. Protein sequence: CSARDLSRVGEQYF.

The chain uses TRBV5-1 and TRBJ1-5; 7 nucleotides agree with TRBD1. CDR3 length equals 15 residues. V lost 3 bases, J lost 3 bases, and 6 bases stayed unmatched. Germline loops: CDR1 SGHRS, CDR2 YFSETQ. CDR3 loop: CASSSTGAINQPQHF. The CDR3 DNA sequence: TGCGCCAGCAGCTCTACAGGGGCCATCAATCAGCCCCAGCATTTT.

This clonotype was recorded many times. The chain recombines TRBV13 with TRBJ2-7; no definite D call. Germline V gives CDR1 PRHDT, CDR2 FYEKMQ (reference sequence). The CDR3 sequence is 12 residues long. Trimming removed 5 bases at V and 5 bases at J, with 10 bases between. For the CDR3, the DNA is TGTGCCAGCAGCCTGAGGTGGGACGAGCAGTACTTC. As protein: CASSLRWDEQYF.

The gene calls are TRBV12-3 or TRBV12-4 and TRBJ2-3, with D unresolved. The CDR3 is 16 amino acids. V lost 0 bases, J lost 2 bases, and 12 bases lay in between. CDR3 sequence (DNA): TGTGCCAGCAGTTTAGCGGATAGGGAACACACAGATACGCAGTATTTT. Translated: CASSLADREHTDTQYF.

This clonotype was seen a few times. V and J are TRBV10-3 and TRBJ1-3; TRBD1 is a possible D gene (6 bases). The CDR3 contains 18 residues. The V gene lost 0 bases and the J gene lost 0 bases, with 15 bases spanning the gap. Germline CDR1 ENHRY, CDR2 SYGVKD. The CDR3 sequence is CAISESEGGSSSGNTIYF. CDR3 nucleotide sequence: TGTGCCATCAGTGAGTCGGAGGGGGGCTCCAGCTCTGGAAACACCATATATTTT.

This clonotype was counted ten times or more. CDR3 bases: TGCGCCAGCGCCCGGGACAGCAATCAGCCCCAGCATTTT. Amino acids: CASARDSNQPQHF. This chain links TRBV5-1 with TRBJ1-5, with D maybe TRBD1 (5 bases). V dropped 7 bases and J dropped 1 base, with 9 bases sitting between them. Per germline, CDR1 SGHRS and CDR2 YFSETQ. The CDR3 runs to 13 residues.

This clonotype was detected only a few times. The chain has TRBV6-1 and TRBJ2-7; D uncertain. Trimming left V 8 bases short and J 6 bases short, with 20 bases between. Germline V gene lookup returns CDR1 MNHNS and CDR2 SASEGT. The length of the CDR3 is 14 residues. CDR3 bases: TGTGCCAGCGAAAAGTCATTGGCCCCCGTCGAGCAGTACTTC. Translation: CASEKSLAPVEQYF.

This clonotype has only a few counts. The chain uses TRBV20-1 and TRBJ2-2, with 7 bases that match TRBD2. CDR3 length: 13 amino acids. V dropped 5 bases and J dropped 7; count of bases not matched to a gene: 7. Germline V gene lookup returns CDR1 DFQATT and CDR2 SNEGSKA (reference sequence). The CDR3 DNA sequence: TGCAGTGCTTCCAGCGGGGCGAGCGGGGAGCTGTTTTTT. This translates into CSASSGASGELFF.

The V and J genes are TRBV20-1 and TRBJ2-5; 8 bases match TRBD2. Unmatched junction bases numbered 5, after V lost 1 base and J lost 7 bases. From germline, CDR1 is DFQATT and CDR2 SNEGSKA (reference sequence). The length of the CDR3 is 13 residues. CDR3 nucleotide sequence: TGCAGTGCTAGAGGCGGGGGGCTCGGGACCCAGTACTTC. Its protein is CSARGGGLGTQYF.

In this sample, this clonotype turned up many times. The chain employs TRBV3-1 and TRBJ1-4; the D is unclear. The CDR3 covers 12 residues. Trimming took off 1 base at V and 8 bases at J, with 5 bases between the two ends. CDR1 and CDR2 (germline): LGHDT, YNNKEL (reference sequence). CDR3 nucleotide sequence: TGTGCCAGCAGCCAAGGAGGGGAAAAACTGTTTTTT. Translated: CASSQGGEKLFF. Drawing the rest from reference TRBV3-1 and TRBJ1-4, the complete variable domain is DTAVSQTPKYLVTQMGNDKSIKCEQNLGHDTMYWYKQDSKKFLKIMFSYNNKELIINETVPNRFSPKSPDKAHLNLHINSLELGDSAVYFCASSQGGEKLFFGSGTQLSVL.

This clonotype has ten or more counts. The V gene is TRBV20-1, the J gene TRBJ1-5, with 7 bases lining up with TRBD1. CDR1 is DFQATT, CDR2 SNEGSKA, per germline (reference sequence). The V segment lost 3 bases and the J segment 5 bases; nucleotides outside the gene matches: 10. The CDR3 totals 15 residues. The CDR3 coding sequence is TGCAGTGCTAGTCCCCGACAGGGCGGCGATCAGCCCCAGCATTTT. This encodes CSASPRQGGDQPQHF.

This clonotype was seen a handful of times. J is TRBJ2-7 and V is TRBV2; perhaps TRBD1 as D (6 bases). Trimming left V 11 bases short and J 6 bases short, with 23 bases between. The CDR3 has 14 residues. Germline CDR1 reads SNHLY; CDR2 reads FYNNEI. The CDR3 is CAAKRQTGSIEQYF. CDR3 DNA sequence: TGTGCCGCCAAACGCCAAACAGGGTCTATCGAGCAGTACTTC.

This clonotype has a single count. A read error may produce the germline difference seen at one junction end. This chain links TRBV14 with TRBJ2-3, with D perhaps assigned TRBD1 or TRBD2 (6 bases each). Germline V gives CDR1 SGHDN, CDR2 FVKESK. CDR3 size: 14 residues. CDR3 protein: CASSRSGGGLTRYF. CDR3 DNA sequence: TGTGCCAGCAGCCGATCCGGAGGGGGGTTGACGCGGTATTTT.

This clonotype was counted ten times or more. V usage is TRBV7-9 and J usage is TRBJ1-1; D call uncertain. This CDR3 is built from 14 residues. Germline V lookup: CDR1 SEHNR, CDR2 FQNEAQ (reference sequence). V was clipped by 4 bases and J by 4 bases, with 13 bases between them. CDR3 sequence (DNA): TGTGCCAGCAGCTCCCGACCGGCGGCCACTGAAGCTTTCTTT. Translating gives CASSSRPAATEAFF.

V usage is TRBV5-1 and J usage is TRBJ1-2, with 11 bases identical to TRBD1. Germline V lookup: CDR1 SGHRS, CDR2 YFSETQ. The V gene end was trimmed by 4 bases and the J gene end by 4 bases; junction bases not matched to a gene: 6. The CDR3 extends over 15 amino acids. The CDR3 sequence is CASSRTGGGIYGYTF. Here the CDR3 DNA reads TGCGCCAGCAGCAGGACAGGGGGCGGAATCTATGGCTACACCTTC.